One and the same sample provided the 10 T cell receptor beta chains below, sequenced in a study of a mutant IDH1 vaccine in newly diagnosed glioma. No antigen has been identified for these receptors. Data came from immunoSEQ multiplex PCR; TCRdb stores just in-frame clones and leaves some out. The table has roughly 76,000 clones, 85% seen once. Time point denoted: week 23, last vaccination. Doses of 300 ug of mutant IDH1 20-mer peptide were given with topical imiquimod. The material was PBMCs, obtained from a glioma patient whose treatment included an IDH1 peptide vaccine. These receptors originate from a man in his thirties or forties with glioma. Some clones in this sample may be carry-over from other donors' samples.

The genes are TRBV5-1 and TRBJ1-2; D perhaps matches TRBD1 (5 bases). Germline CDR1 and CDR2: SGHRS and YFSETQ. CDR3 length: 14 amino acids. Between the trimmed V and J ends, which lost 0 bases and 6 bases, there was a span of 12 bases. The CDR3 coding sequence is TGCGCCAGCAGCTTGGAGGGACCCCGTGATGGCTACACCTTC. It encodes CASSLEGPRDGYTF. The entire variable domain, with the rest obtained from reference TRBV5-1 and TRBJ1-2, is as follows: KAGVTQTPRYLIKTRGQQVTLSCSPISGHRSVSWYQQTPGQGLQFLFEYFSETQRNKGNFPGRFSGRQFSNSRSEMNVSTLELGDSALYLCASSLEGPRDGYTFGSGTRLTVV.

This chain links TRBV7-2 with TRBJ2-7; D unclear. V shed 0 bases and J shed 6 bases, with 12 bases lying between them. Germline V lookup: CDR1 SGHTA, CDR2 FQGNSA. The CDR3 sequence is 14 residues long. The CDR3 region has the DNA TGTGCCAGCAGCTTAGCGGGCAATAAGGGCGAGCAGTACTTC. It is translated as CASSLAGNKGEQYF.

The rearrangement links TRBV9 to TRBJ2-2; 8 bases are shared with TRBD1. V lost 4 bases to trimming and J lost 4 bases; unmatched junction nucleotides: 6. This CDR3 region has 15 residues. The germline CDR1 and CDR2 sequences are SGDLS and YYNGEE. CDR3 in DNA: TGTGCCAGCAGCCCCGGACAGGGCATCACCGGGGAGCTGTTTTTT. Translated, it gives CASSPGQGITGELFF.

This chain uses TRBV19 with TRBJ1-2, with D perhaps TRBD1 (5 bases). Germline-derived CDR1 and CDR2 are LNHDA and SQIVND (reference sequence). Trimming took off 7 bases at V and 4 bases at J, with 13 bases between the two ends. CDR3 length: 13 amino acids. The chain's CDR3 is CASKWSGSYGYTF. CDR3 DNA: TGTGCCAGTAAATGGTCAGGGAGCTATGGCTACACCTTC. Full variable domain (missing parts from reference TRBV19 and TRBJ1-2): DGGITQSPKYLFRKEGQNVTLSCEQNLNHDAMYWYRQDPGQGLRLIYYSQIVNDFQKGDIAEGYSVSREKKESFPLTVTSAQKNPTAFYLCASKWSGSYGYTFGSGTRLTVV.

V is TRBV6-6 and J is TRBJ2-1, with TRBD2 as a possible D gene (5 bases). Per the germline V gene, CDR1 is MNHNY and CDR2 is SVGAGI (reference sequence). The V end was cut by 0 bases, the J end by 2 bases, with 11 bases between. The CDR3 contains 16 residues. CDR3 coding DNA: TGTGCCAGCAGTTACTCGTCCGGGGTAACCTACAATGAGCAGTTCTTC. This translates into CASSYSSGVTYNEQFF.

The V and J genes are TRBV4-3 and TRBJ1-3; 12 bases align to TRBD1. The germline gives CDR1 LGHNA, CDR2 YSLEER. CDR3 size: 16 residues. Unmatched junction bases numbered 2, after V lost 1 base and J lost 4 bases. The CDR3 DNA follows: TGCGCCAGCAGCCAAGCGGGACAGGGGGCAGGAAACACCATATATTTT. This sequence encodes CASSQAGQGAGNTIYF.

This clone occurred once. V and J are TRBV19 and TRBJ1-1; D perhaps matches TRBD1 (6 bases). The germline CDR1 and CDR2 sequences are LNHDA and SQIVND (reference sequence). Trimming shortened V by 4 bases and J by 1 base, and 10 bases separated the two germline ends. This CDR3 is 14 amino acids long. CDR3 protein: CASSKGRGNTEAFF. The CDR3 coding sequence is TGTGCCAGTAGTAAAGGCAGGGGGAACACTGAAGCTTTCTTT.

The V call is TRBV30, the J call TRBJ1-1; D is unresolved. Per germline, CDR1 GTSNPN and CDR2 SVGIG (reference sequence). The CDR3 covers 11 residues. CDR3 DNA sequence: TGTGCGCGACGGCGGGCCACTGAAGCTTTCTTT. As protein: CARRRATEAFF.

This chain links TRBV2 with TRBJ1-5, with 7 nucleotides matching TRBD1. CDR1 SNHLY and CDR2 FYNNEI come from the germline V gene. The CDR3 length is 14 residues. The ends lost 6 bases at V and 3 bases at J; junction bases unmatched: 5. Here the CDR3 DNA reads TGTGCCAGCAGGGGGGGACAGTCCAATCAGCCCCAGCATTTT. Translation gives CASRGGQSNQPQHF. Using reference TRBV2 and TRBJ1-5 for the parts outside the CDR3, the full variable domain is EPEVTQTPSHQVTQMGQEVILRCVPISNHLYFYWYRQILGQKVEFLVSFYNNEISEKSEIFDDQFSVERPDGSNFTLKIRSTKLEDSAMYFCASRGGQSNQPQHFGDGTRLSIL.

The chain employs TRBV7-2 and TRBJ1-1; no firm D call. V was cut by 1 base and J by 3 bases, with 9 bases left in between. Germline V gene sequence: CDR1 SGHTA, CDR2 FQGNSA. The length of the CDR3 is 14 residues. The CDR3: CASSLEGYYTEAFF. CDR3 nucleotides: TGTGCCAGCAGCTTAGAGGGATATTACACTGAAGCTTTCTTT.